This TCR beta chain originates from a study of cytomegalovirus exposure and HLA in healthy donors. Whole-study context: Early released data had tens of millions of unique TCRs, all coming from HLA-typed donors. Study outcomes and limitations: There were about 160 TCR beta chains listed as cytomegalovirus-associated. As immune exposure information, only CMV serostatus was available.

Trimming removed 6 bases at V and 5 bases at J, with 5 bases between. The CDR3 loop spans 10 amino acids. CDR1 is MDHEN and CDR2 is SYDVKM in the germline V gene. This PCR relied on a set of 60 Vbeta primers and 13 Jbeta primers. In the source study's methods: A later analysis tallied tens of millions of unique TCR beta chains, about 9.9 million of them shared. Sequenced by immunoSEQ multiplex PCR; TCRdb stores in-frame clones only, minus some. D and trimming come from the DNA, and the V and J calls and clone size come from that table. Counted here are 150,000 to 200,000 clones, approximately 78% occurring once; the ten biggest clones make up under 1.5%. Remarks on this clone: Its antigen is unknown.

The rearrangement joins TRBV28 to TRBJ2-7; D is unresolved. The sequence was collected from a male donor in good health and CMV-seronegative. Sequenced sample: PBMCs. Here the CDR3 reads CASRSDEQYF. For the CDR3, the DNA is TGTGCCAGCAGATCCGACGAGCAGTACTTC. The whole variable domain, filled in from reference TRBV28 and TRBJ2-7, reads DVKVTQSSRYLVKRTGEKVFLECVQDMDHENMFWYRQDPGLGLRLIYFSYDVKMKEKGDIPEGYSVSREKKERFSLILESASTNQTSMYLCASRSDEQYFGPGTRLTVT.